This T cell receptor (beta chain) was recovered during a study of T cell repertoires in ileal Crohn's disease. Study-level background: All patients had surgery for stricturing (approximately 61%) or penetrating (39%) disease.

TCRdb keeps only in-frame clones here, not all; method: immunoSEQ multiplex PCR. Found here are roughly 2,400 clones, roughly 86% of them singletons; the top ten hold about 6.5%. CDR1 is SGHVT, CDR2 SQSDAQ, per germline. Unmatched junction bases numbered 15, after V lost 3 bases and J lost 2 bases. The CDR3 runs to 19 residues. The sequence derives from an adult with Crohn's disease. The sample consisted of ileal tissue. This sequence joins TRBV7-4 and TRBJ2-2; 7 nucleotides line up with TRBD2. This CDR3 reads CASSLGRGAGRTNTGELFF. In DNA, the CDR3 is TGTGCCAGCAGCTTGGGCCGAGGAGCGGGACGTACAAACACCGGGGAGCTGTTTTTT.